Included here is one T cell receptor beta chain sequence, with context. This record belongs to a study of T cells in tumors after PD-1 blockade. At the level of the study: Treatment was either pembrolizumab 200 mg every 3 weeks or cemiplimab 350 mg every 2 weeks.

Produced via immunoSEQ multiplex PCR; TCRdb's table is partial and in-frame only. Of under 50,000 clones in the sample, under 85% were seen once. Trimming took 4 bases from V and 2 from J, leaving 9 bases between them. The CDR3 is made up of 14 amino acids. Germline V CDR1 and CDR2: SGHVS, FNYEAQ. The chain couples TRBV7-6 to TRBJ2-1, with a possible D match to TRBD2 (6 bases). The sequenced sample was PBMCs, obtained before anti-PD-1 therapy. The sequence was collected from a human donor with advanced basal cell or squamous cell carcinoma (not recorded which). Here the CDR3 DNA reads TGTGCCAGCAGCTGGGCGGGGACCTACAATGAGCAGTTCTTC. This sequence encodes CASSWAGTYNEQFF.